The T cell receptor (beta chain) described here comes from a study of T cell repertoires in cytomegalovirus infection (dated by TCRdb to between 2018 and 2020). With respect to the entire study: The HLA type of each donor mattered for the analysis, because public TCR beta signatures pointed to carriage of CMV infection along with the matching HLA type. General conclusions and limits of the study: The ex vivo response was dominated by HLA-C-restricted CMV-specific TCR beta clonotypes, and the single most frequent clonotype in two of eight donors was supplied by these HLA-C-restricted clonotypes. Carriers of CMV infection plus the relevant HLA type were discriminated by the cumulative frequency of public TCR beta family members in the study cohort and in an independent 352-donor cohort.

For sequencing, an Illumina HiSeq 1500 was employed. TCRdb reprocessing: public reads trimmed at Q25 with fastp, clones called with MiXCR, in-frame beta chains kept. One record per CDR3 amino acid sequence lists the most common genes and DNA. In all, the sample holds 180,000 or so distinct CDR3 sequences, and about 15% of those were seen once. The ten biggest clones cover approximately 25% of the sample. Its CDR3 holds 13 amino acids, cysteine through phenylalanine. Of all the DNA, just the CDR3 is kept, 39 bases in frame from base 1. V is cut by 5 bases and J by 0 bases, and the space between the germline ends is 8 bases. CDR1 and CDR2 (SGHTA, FQGNSA) derive from the germline V gene. This clonotype was picked up many times. No antigen is known for it. There are no base qualities to consult, and no much larger clone falls within one base.

The chain employs TRBV7-2 and TRBJ2-7; perhaps TRBD1 is the D gene, with 6 bases matching. This TCR came from a human donor in good health (CMV status not recorded). Some clones in this sample may be carry-over from other donors' samples. Specimen: CD8+ T cells from PBMCs. The CDR3 in this case is CASSPGASYEQYF. DNA sequence: TGTGCCAGCAGCCCAGGGGCCTCCTACGAGCAGTACTTC.